Listed here are 27 T cell receptor beta chains from one sample, sequenced in a study of blood T cell repertoires in COVID-19. Clones were read by immunoSEQ multiplex PCR, and TCRdb kept only the in-frame ones, dropping some. The sample lists some 190,000 clones, 80% to 90% seen once, with more than 3% in the top ten. The sample taken for sequencing was peripheral blood. Receptor source: a man in his 60s with acute or convalescent COVID-19.

This clone has just one count. The chain couples TRBV2 to TRBJ1-6, with 7 bases lining up with TRBD1. CDR3 length: 16 amino acids. Germline CDR1 and CDR2: SNHLY and FYNNEI. With 6 bases clipped from V and 2 bases from J, the junction kept 7 bases outside the gene matches. DNA of the CDR3: TGTGCCAGCAGCTTAACAGGGGCTCCCTATAATTCACCCCTCCACTTT. This encodes CASSLTGAPYNSPLHF.

This clone was seen only once. The rearrangement uses TRBV28 and TRBJ2-7, with 9 bases lining up with TRBD2. From germline, CDR1 is MDHEN and CDR2 SYDVKM. V shed 7 bases, J shed 5 bases, and the junction held 12 bases outside the gene matches. The CDR3 is 15 amino acids. Here the CDR3 reads CASTPHSGRVNEQYF. As DNA, the CDR3 is TGTGCCAGCACACCGCATAGCGGGAGAGTCAACGAGCAGTACTTC.

The rearrangement links TRBV5-5 to TRBJ2-2, with 8 positions matching TRBD2. The germline CDR1 and CDR2 sequences are SGHKS and YYEKEE (reference sequence). CDR3 length equals 17 residues. The J segment lost 3 bases and the V segment lost 0 bases, leaving 7 bases of the junction unmatched. CDR3 sequence (DNA): TGTGCCAGCAGCTTGGGGTCCGGGAGGGGGTACACCGGGGAGCTGTTTTTT. Protein product: CASSLGSGRGYTGELFF.

The CDR3 region is CAISYDDRDFYEQYF. In DNA, the CDR3 is TGTGCCATCAGTTACGACGACCGGGACTTCTACGAGCAGTACTTC. The V call is TRBV10-3, the J call TRBJ2-7; the D gene is possibly TRBD2 (6 bases). The CDR3 is 15 amino acids. The germline gives CDR1 ENHRY, CDR2 SYGVKD. Between the trimmed V and J ends, which lost 5 bases and 3 bases, there was a span of 17 bases.

This chain links TRBV27 with TRBJ2-5; possible D gene TRBD2, 6 bases. The germline V gene has CDR1 MNHEY and CDR2 SMNVEV (reference sequence). The CDR3 has 16 residues. The V and J ends lost 5 bases and 0 bases respectively, with 16 bases between them. The CDR3 loop reads CASSPGVAANQETQYF. The CDR3 DNA reads as TGTGCCAGCAGTCCGGGGGTAGCGGCAAACCAAGAGACCCAGTACTTC.

V gene TRBV28 combines with J gene TRBJ1-1; D is possibly TRBD1 (5 bases). Germline V lookup: CDR1 MDHEN, CDR2 SYDVKM. The CDR3 runs 12 residues. V lost 6 bases and J 4 bases, leaving 9 bases between the germline ends. The CDR3 region is CASRDGGTEAFF. The CDR3 DNA reads as TGTGCCAGCAGAGACGGGGGCACTGAAGCTTTCTTT.

This chain's CDR3 is CASSNLQEQYF. The CDR3, as DNA: TGTGCCAGCAGCAACCTCCAGGAGCAGTACTTC. The V and J genes are TRBV6-5 and TRBJ2-7; D gene unclear. Trimming shortened V by 6 bases and J by 7 bases, and 10 bases separated the two germline ends. The CDR3 spans 11 residues. The germline V gene encodes CDR1 MNHEY and CDR2 SVGAGI.

V usage is TRBV6-5 and J usage is TRBJ1-1; no definite D call. CDR1 is MNHEY and CDR2 is SVGAGI in the germline V gene. V gave up 5 bases and J gave up 11 bases, with 12 bases separating them. CDR3 size: 11 residues. The CDR3 bases are TGTGCCAGCAGTCCCACCTGGAGGGCTTTCTTT. Protein: CASSPTWRAFF.

This chain joins TRBV5-1 and TRBJ1-3, with D unclear. The CDR3 sequence is 16 residues long. Trimming left V 0 bases short and J 3 bases short, with 13 bases between. The germline gives CDR1 SGHRS, CDR2 YFSETQ. DNA of the CDR3: TGCGCCAGCAGCTTGGCCCCCACCCGGGGTGGAAACACCATATATTTT. Protein sequence: CASSLAPTRGGNTIYF.

The rearrangement joins TRBV5-1 to TRBJ2-5; TRBD1 matches at 9 bases. Germline values: CDR1 SGHRS, CDR2 YFSETQ. V shed 2 bases and J 4 bases; nucleotides not matched to a gene: 9. The CDR3 extends over 16 amino acids. CDR3 DNA sequence: TGCGCCAGCAGCTTAACAGGGGGCTCGATAAGAGAGACCCAGTACTTC. This gives the protein CASSLTGGSIRETQYF.

The V gene is TRBV7-6, the J gene TRBJ1-2, with D hard to call. The ends were cut back, 1 base at V and 0 bases at J, with 9 bases in the middle. Germline-derived CDR1 and CDR2 are SGHVS and FNYEAQ. The CDR3 length is 15 residues. CDR3 nucleotide sequence: TGTGCCAGCAGCTTAGGGCTAGATCCTAACTATGGCTACACCTTC. Translation gives CASSLGLDPNYGYTF. Using reference TRBV7-6 and TRBJ1-2 for the parts outside the CDR3, the full variable domain is GAGVSQSPRYKVTKRGQDVALRCDPISGHVSLYWYRQALGQGPEFLTYFNYEAQQDKSGLPNDRFSAERPEGSISTLTIQRTEQRDSAMYRCASSLGLDPNYGYTFGSGTRLTVV.

V and J are TRBV28 and TRBJ2-3, with no clear D. Trimming left V 6 bases short and J 6 bases short, with 10 bases between. The CDR3 is 12 amino acids. Germline CDR1 MDHEN, CDR2 SYDVKM. CDR3 nucleotides: TGTGCCAGCAGCTCCGTAAGCGATACGCAGTATTTT. Residues: CASSSVSDTQYF.

The chain has TRBV29-1 and TRBJ1-2, with D uncertain. V was shortened by 2 bases and J by 7 bases, with 14 bases between the two germline ends. The CDR3 runs 13 residues. The germline gives CDR1 SQVTM, CDR2 ANQGSEA. CDR3 nucleotide sequence: TGCAGCGTTGAACATCCAGGCTTGTCTGGCTACACCTTC. It codes for CSVEHPGLSGYTF.

The CDR3 reads CASSHGRTGGDGYTF. Here the CDR3 DNA reads TGTGCCAGCAGCCACGGACGGACAGGGGGCGATGGCTACACCTTC. The chain joins TRBV14 to TRBJ1-2; TRBD1 matches at 11 bases. In germline, CDR1 is SGHDN, CDR2 FVKESK. V lost 3 bases, J lost 6 bases, and 6 bases stayed unmatched. The CDR3 spans 15 residues.

V gene TRBV28 combines with J gene TRBJ2-7, with 8 positions matching TRBD2. In germline, CDR1 is MDHEN, CDR2 SYDVKM. The CDR3 extends over 17 amino acids. Losses at the gene ends were 6 bases for V and 9 bases for J; bases not matched to a gene: 22. The CDR3 DNA follows: TGTGCCAGCAGCTCTCTAGCGGGCCTCTATCCCCCCGGGGGGCAGTACTTC. It encodes CASSSLAGLYPPGGQYF.

V is TRBV5-1 and J is TRBJ2-3, with D perhaps TRBD2 (6 bases). Trimming shortened V by 5 bases and J by 8 bases, and 12 bases separated the two germline ends. CDR3 length: 12 amino acids. The germline V gene encodes CDR1 SGHRS and CDR2 YFSETQ. CDR3 amino acids: CASSRLEGTQYF. For the CDR3, the DNA is TGCGCCAGCAGTCGCCTGGAGGGTACGCAGTATTTT.

CDR3 amino acids: CASSIVRTWGNQPQHF. In nucleotides, the CDR3 is TGTGCCAGTAGTATTGTCCGGACTTGGGGCAATCAGCCCCAGCATTTT. This chain connects TRBV19 to TRBJ1-5; D call uncertain. The CDR3 consists of 16 residues. V was clipped by 3 bases and J by 2 bases, with 14 bases between them. Per germline, CDR1 LNHDA and CDR2 SQIVND (reference sequence).

This chain connects TRBV11-3 to TRBJ1-5; possibly TRBD1 for D (5 bases). Trimming left V 0 bases short and J 0 bases short, with 9 bases between. The CDR3 runs 16 residues. Per germline, CDR1 SGHNT and CDR2 YENEEA. CDR3 residues: CASSLDRAYSNQPQHF. The DNA of the CDR3 is TGTGCCAGCAGCTTAGACAGGGCCTATAGCAATCAGCCCCAGCATTTT.

The genes are TRBV18 and TRBJ2-1; tentatively, D is TRBD2 (5 bases). There are 15 residues in the CDR3. V was pared by 0 bases and J by 4 bases, with 10 bases between. Germline V gene sequence: CDR1 KGHSH, CDR2 LQKENI. Here the CDR3 DNA reads TGTGCCAGCTCACCACCTGTGACTACTTACAATGAGCAGTTCTTC. Encoded protein: CASSPPVTTYNEQFF.

This chain connects TRBV5-1 to TRBJ1-4, with D perhaps TRBD1 (6 bases). V lost 1 base, J lost 8 bases, and 12 bases lay in between. CDR1 is SGHRS and CDR2 is YFSETQ in the germline V gene. The CDR3 extends over 14 amino acids. CDR3 region: CASSLQGPKEKLFF. DNA of the CDR3: TGCGCCAGCAGCTTGCAGGGGCCAAAGGAAAAACTGTTTTTT. Combining the CDR3 with reference TRBV5-1 and TRBJ1-4 gives the whole variable domain KAGVTQTPRYLIKTRGQQVTLSCSPISGHRSVSWYQQTPGQGLQFLFEYFSETQRNKGNFPGRFSGRQFSNSRSEMNVSTLELGDSALYLCASSLQGPKEKLFFGSGTQLSVL.

For this clone: Other DNA sequences of this sample code for an identical CDR3. V usage is TRBV7-9 and J usage is TRBJ2-1; D remains ambiguous. Trimming pared 6 bases from V and 4 bases from J, leaving 7 bases between. Germline CDR1 and CDR2: SEHNR and FQNEAQ (reference sequence). The CDR3 has 12 residues. CDR3 protein: CASSFQYNEQFF. The DNA of the CDR3 is TGTGCCAGCAGTTTCCAGTACAATGAGCAGTTCTTC.

The genes are TRBV11-2 and TRBJ2-5; TRBD1 agrees at 7 bases. Per the germline V gene, CDR1 is SGHAT and CDR2 is FQNNGV. V lost 1 base, J lost 3 bases, and 5 bases stayed unmatched. This CDR3 is built from 15 residues. The CDR3 region has the DNA TGTGCCAGCAGCTTAGGGGGAGACAGGGAAGAGACCCAGTACTTC. Encoded protein: CASSLGGDREETQYF.

The rearrangement joins TRBV6-6 to TRBJ1-5; TRBD1 aligns across 10 bases. V lost 6 bases and J lost 6; bases outside the gene matches: 5. CDR3 length: 14 residues. From germline, CDR1 is MNHNY and CDR2 SVGAGI (reference sequence). The CDR3 nucleotides read TGTGCCAGCAGAGACAGGGGGCTGAGTCAGCCCCAGCATTTT. Protein sequence: CASRDRGLSQPQHF.

This clone occurred a few times. The chain is built from TRBV29-1 and TRBJ1-1; D might be TRBD1 (6 bases). Germline V gene data show CDR1 as SQVTM and CDR2 as ANQGSEA. The CDR3 loop spans 15 amino acids. Trimming shortened V by 7 bases and J by 4 bases, and 22 bases separated the two germline ends. Written as DNA, the CDR3 is TGCAGCGCAACACGTCAGGGGACATTGGTCACTGAAGCTTTCTTT. Translation: CSATRQGTLVTEAFF.

In its sample, this clone was seen a few times. The genes are TRBV5-6 and TRBJ1-4; a weak D match, TRBD1 (5 bases). The CDR3 runs 14 residues. The germline V gene encodes CDR1 SGHDT and CDR2 YYEEEE. V was cut by 5 bases and J by 6 bases, with 14 bases left in between. CDR3 sequence: CASSLRGTYEKLFF. The CDR3 coding sequence is TGTGCCAGCAGTTTGCGGGGGACTTATGAAAAACTGTTTTTT.

V is TRBV5-5 and J is TRBJ2-1, with D perhaps TRBD2 (5 bases). The germline CDR1 and CDR2 sequences are SGHKS and YYEKEE (reference sequence). Trimming removed 4 bases from V and 1 base from J, with 12 bases in between. The CDR3 spans 15 residues. The CDR3 nucleotides are TGTGCCAGCAGCGTACGGACTCCTTCCTACAATGAGCAGTTCTTC. Amino acids: CASSVRTPSYNEQFF.

A few counts support this clone. The chain has TRBV4-1 and TRBJ2-1; 10 positions agree with TRBD2. CDR3 length: 18 residues. CDR1 is MGHRA and CDR2 is YSYEKL in the germline V gene. Unmatched junction bases numbered 10, after V lost 1 base and J lost 4 bases. The CDR3: CASSQGPTSGFKYNEQFF. The CDR3 DNA follows: TGCGCCAGCAGCCAAGGCCCGACTAGCGGGTTTAAATACAATGAGCAGTTCTTC.